These 9 T cell receptor beta chains share one sample of origin, sequenced in a study of post-analysis software for immune sequencing data. Study results and limitations: Patients carried roughly 5 TRBV segments more frequently than controls did, and TRBV5-6, TRBV5-1 and TRBV20-1 were among them.

These receptors have no known antigen. Sequencing libraries made from TCR beta cDNA carried unique molecular identifiers. MiXCR, run by TCRdb on the PCR reads, gives a single entry per CDR3 protein. The sample yields fewer than 700,000 distinct CDR3 sequences, 44% seen once. The sequenced sample was blood. Receptor source: a girl aged 10 to 17 with multiple sclerosis.

This clonotype was seen only a few times. V gene TRBV12-3 or TRBV12-4 combines with J gene TRBJ2-5; D unclear. V lost 3 bases to trimming and J lost 1 base, with 9 bases between them. There are 14 residues in the CDR3. The CDR3 sequence: CASSFRRFQETQYF. CDR3 coding DNA: TGTGCCAGCAGTTTCAGGCGGTTCCAAGAGACCCAGTACTTC.

This clonotype was counted between two and nine times. The gene calls are TRBV20-1 and TRBJ2-3; D remains ambiguous. CDR1 and CDR2 (germline): DFQATT, SNEGSKA (reference sequence). V was pared by 0 bases and J by 0 bases, with 10 bases between. The CDR3 is 15 residues long. Written as DNA, the CDR3 is TGCAGTGCTAGAGATCGACGGATTAGCACAGATACGCAGTATTTT. Its protein product is CSARDRRISTDTQYF.

This clonotype was counted a few times. This chain uses TRBV15 with TRBJ2-7; D unclear. Germline-derived CDR1 and CDR2 are LNHNV and YYDKDF (reference sequence). V lost 8 bases and J lost 4, with 12 bases in between. The CDR3 is made up of 12 amino acids. This chain's CDR3 is CATGQDTYEQYF. The CDR3 DNA sequence: TGTGCCACCGGGCAGGATACGTACGAGCAGTACTTC.

The V gene is TRBV20-1, the J gene TRBJ2-7; D perhaps matches TRBD1 (5 bases). The germline CDR1 and CDR2 sequences are DFQATT and SNEGSKA (reference sequence). The ends were cut back, 1 base at V and 0 bases at J, with 10 bases in the middle. This CDR3 spans 14 amino acids. CDR3 in DNA: TGCAGTGCTAGAGCCCGACAGAGCTCCTACGAGCAGTACTTC. Amino acid sequence: CSARARQSSYEQYF.

This sequence joins TRBV12-3 or TRBV12-4 and TRBJ2-3; D may be TRBD2 (5 bases). The CDR3 runs 16 residues. V lost 7 bases, J lost 10 bases, and 27 bases lay in between. CDR3 in DNA: TGTGCCAGCAACTTTGGGAGACAACTCCTCTGGGATGCGCAGTATTTT. Its protein product is CASNFGRQLLWDAQYF.

A few counts support this clonotype. The chain combines TRBV7-6 with TRBJ2-7; the D gene is possibly TRBD1 (6 bases). Looked up from germline, CDR1 is SGHVS and CDR2 is FNYEAQ. CDR3 length equals 15 residues. Trimming took off 5 bases at V and 2 bases at J, with 16 bases between the two ends. The CDR3 DNA reads as TGTGCCAGCAGCCCCCTGGGGGCAGGAGCCTACGAGCAGTACTTC. Its protein is CASSPLGAGAYEQYF.

This clonotype has a handful of counts. This chain joins TRBV25-1 and TRBJ2-6, with no clear D. The germline CDR1 and CDR2 sequences are MGHDK and SYGVNS. V dropped 9 bases and J dropped 2 bases, with 8 bases sitting between them. The CDR3 spans 13 residues. CDR3 residues: CASTNPGANVLTF. CDR3 nucleotides: TGTGCCAGTACCAATCCTGGGGCCAACGTCCTGACTTTC.

About this clonotype itself: Mismatch with germline at one junction end may stem from a read error. This chain links TRBV3-1 with TRBJ2-7, with D uncertain. The DNA matches TRBJ2-5 better at its end, which makes the J call doubtful. CDR1 and CDR2 from the germline V gene are LGHDT and YNNKEL (reference sequence). This CDR3 contains 15 residues. The CDR3 DNA is TGTTCCAGCAGCCAAAATCCCCCAAGGGAAGAGACCCAGTACTTC. This translates into CSSSQNPPREETQYF.

The chain links TRBV7-2 to TRBJ2-5; 8 nucleotides agree with TRBD1. Germline V gene lookup returns CDR1 SGHTA and CDR2 FQGNSA. CDR3 length: 14 residues. The V gene end was trimmed by 5 bases and the J gene end by 5 bases; junction bases not matched to a gene: 7. In DNA, the CDR3 is TGTGCCAGCAGCCCGGACAGGGTGGAGGAGACCCAGTACTTC. Residues: CASSPDRVEETQYF.